This T cell receptor beta chain was profiled in a study of beta chain features in type 1 diabetes. Study-level background: Age, gender, cell numbers and subset yield matched between patients and controls.

Expressed TCRB transcripts were sequenced because the isolated RNA had all been reverse transcribed beforehand. Generated by immunoSEQ multiplex PCR, the TCRdb table keeps only in-frame clones and is missing some. The sample carries hundreds of thousands of clones, approximately 14% recorded once. With 2 bases removed from V and 5 bases from J, the gap between germline ends came to 15 bases. The CDR3 sequence is 14 residues long. From germline, CDR1 is GTSNPN and CDR2 SVGIG (reference sequence). Notes on the study in general: All four CD4+ subsets from Type 1 diabetes patients carried moderately but significantly shorter TCRB CDR3s. Any HLA effect on TCRB rearrangement was left unresolved by small sub-analyses.

This clone has more than one count but fewer than ten. Antigen unknown. The TCR sequence derives from a man aged 25-45 years in good health. Sequencing was performed on naive CD4+ T cells from blood. The chain employs TRBV30 and TRBJ1-1; no reliable D call. The CDR3 loop reads CAWSPDRVWTEAFF. The CDR3 coding sequence is TGTGCCTGGAGTCCCGACCGAGTGTGGACTGAAGCTTTCTTT.